These T cell receptor beta chains were read from a single sample in a study of cytomegalovirus exposure and HLA in healthy donors. Repertoires were generated with immunoSEQ multiplex PCR, while TCRdb's copy carries only in-frame clones and drops some. The sample shows about 120,000 clones, around 88% of them seen only once. Sequencing was performed on PBMCs. Every receptor here comes from a man aged 18 to 29 in good health and CMV-seronegative. Both conserved end residues are part of each CDR3. A D gene is named only where the DNA matches it firmly. Clone size, where shown, is once, few, many, or a class for clones that have expanded.

d_gene,j_gene,abundance,v_gene,CDR3nt,CDR3aa
.,TRBJ2-7,.,TRBV6-6,TGTGCCAGCAGTTCCGGTTATGGGAGCTCCTACGAGCAGTACTTC,CASSSGYGSSYEQYF
TRBD2,TRBJ2-3,.,TRBV4-2,TGTGCCAGCAGAGGAGGTAGCGGGAGAGCAGATACGCAGTATTTT,CASRGGSGRADTQYF
.,TRBJ2-1,.,TRBV11-2,TGTGCCAGCAGCTTACCGGGAGCGGGTGAGCAGTTCTTC,CASSLPGAGEQFF
.,TRBJ2-7,.,TRBV27,TGTGCCAGCAGTCGTAGACTGAAGCGACCCAGCCCCTACGAGCAGTACTTC,CASSRRLKRPSPYEQYF
.,TRBJ2-2,.,TRBV7-2,TGTGCCAGCAGCCGACTGGACAAGAACACCGGGGAGCTGTTTTTT,CASSRLDKNTGELFF
.,TRBJ2-7,.,TRBV30,TGTGCCTGGAGTGATGGGAGTTCCTACGAGCAGTACTTC,CAWSDGSSYEQYF
TRBD1,TRBJ2-5,once,TRBV30,TGTGCCTGGAGAAAGACAGGGATAGAGACCCAGTACTTC,CAWRKTGIETQYF
.,TRBJ2-7,few,TRBV30,TGTGCCTGGAGGGACCCCCGGCGGACTCTCGCCGACGAGCAGTACTTC,CAWRDPRRTLADEQYF
.,TRBJ2-3,.,TRBV9,TGTGCCAGCAGCCACGGGAACACAGATACGCAGTATTTT,CASSHGNTDTQYF
TRBD1,TRBJ2-7,.,TRBV7-8,TGTGCCAGCGCGAACCGGAGACAGGGGGGGAACTACGAGCAGTACTTC,CASANRRQGGNYEQYF
.,TRBJ1-5,.,TRBV9,TGTGCCAGCAGCGTAGATGGACAGAGCAATCAGCCCCAGCATTTT,CASSVDGQSNQPQHF
TRBD1,TRBJ1-5,few,TRBV30,TGTGCCTGGGACAGGGGAGGTAGCAATCAGCCCCAGCATTTT,CAWDRGGSNQPQHF
.,TRBJ2-5,once,TRBV4-1,TGCGCCAGCAGCAATCTAGGTGCGGGGTCCTTATCAGAGACCCAGTACTTC,CASSNLGAGSLSETQYF